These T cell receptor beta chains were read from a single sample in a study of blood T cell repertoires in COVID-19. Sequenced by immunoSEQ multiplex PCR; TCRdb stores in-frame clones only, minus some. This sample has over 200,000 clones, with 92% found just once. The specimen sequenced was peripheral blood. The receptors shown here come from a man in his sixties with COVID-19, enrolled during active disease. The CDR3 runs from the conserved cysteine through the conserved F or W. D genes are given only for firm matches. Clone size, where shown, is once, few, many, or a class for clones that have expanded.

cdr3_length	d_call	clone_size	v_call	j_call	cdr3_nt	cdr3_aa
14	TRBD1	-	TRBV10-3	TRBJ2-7	TGTGCCACCGACCCCGGGACAGCCTCCTACGAGCAGTACTTC	CATDPGTASYEQYF
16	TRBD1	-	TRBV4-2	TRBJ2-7	TGTGCCAGCAGCCAACCAACGGCCAGGGGGCGCGGCGAGCAGTACTTC	CASSQPTARGRGEQYF
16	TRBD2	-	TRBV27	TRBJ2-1	TGTGCCAGCAGTTCCACCTTGATAGCGGGAGGGAATGAGCAGTTCTTC	CASSSTLIAGGNEQFF
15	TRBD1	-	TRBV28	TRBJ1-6	TGTGCCAGCAGTGCCAGGACAGGGAGGAATTCACCCCTCCACTTT	CASSARTGRNSPLHF
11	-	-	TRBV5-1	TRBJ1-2	TGCGCCAGCAGCTTAAACAGGGTGGGCCTCTTC	CASSLNRVGLF
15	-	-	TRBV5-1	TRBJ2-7	TGCGCCAGCAGCTTGGCATATGGACATACCTACGAGCAGTACTTC	CASSLAYGHTYEQYF
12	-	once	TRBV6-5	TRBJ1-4	TGTGCCAGCATGGCTCGGGGTGAAAAACTGTTTTTT	CASMARGEKLFF
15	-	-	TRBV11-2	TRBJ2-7	TGTGCCAGCAGCTTCAGCGCGCGGGGGCGGGACGAGCAGTACTTC	CASSFSARGRDEQYF
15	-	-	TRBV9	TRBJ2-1	TGTGCCAGCAGCCCCAGCGGGTTGTCCTACAATGAGCAGTTCTTC	CASSPSGLSYNEQFF
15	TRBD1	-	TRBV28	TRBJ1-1	TGTGCCGCAAGGACAGGGCGCGGGGCCTACACTGAAGCTTTCTTT	CAARTGRGAYTEAFF
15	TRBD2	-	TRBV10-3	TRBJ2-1	TGTGCCACCAGACTAGCGGGGGCCACCTACAATGAGCAGTTCTTC	CATRLAGATYNEQFF
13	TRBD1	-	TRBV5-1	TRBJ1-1	TGCGCCAGCAGCTTTGGACAGGGTTTTGAAGCTTTCTTT	CASSFGQGFEAFF
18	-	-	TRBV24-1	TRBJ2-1	TGTGCCACCAGTGCCACCTCGGGGGATAGGGGGCTCCTCGGGGAGCAGTTCTTC	CATSATSGDRGLLGEQFF
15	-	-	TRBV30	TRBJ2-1	TGTGCCTGGAGTCCCGGCTGGAGCTCCTACAATGAGCAGTTCTTC	CAWSPGWSSYNEQFF
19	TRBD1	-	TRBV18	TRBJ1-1	TGTGCCAGCTCACAACCGAGAACAGGGGGCAAAGCAATGAACACTGAAGCTTTCTTT	CASSQPRTGGKAMNTEAFF
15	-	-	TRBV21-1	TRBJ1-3	TGTGCCAGCAGCAAATTGTCCGGGGTCGGAAACACCATATATTTT	CASSKLSGVGNTIYF
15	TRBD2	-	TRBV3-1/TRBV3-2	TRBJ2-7	TGTGCCAGCAGCCTAGCGGGGGGGGGCGGTTACGAGCAGTACTTC	CASSLAGGGGYEQYF
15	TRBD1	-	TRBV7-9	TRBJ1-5	TGTGCCAGCAGCCCGGGGACAGGGACGAGGCAGCCCCAGCATTTT	CASSPGTGTRQPQHF
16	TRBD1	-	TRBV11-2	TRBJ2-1	TGTGCCAGCAGCCGAGGGACAGGGGAGGCCTACAATGAGCAGTTCTTC	CASSRGTGEAYNEQFF
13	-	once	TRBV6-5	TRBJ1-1	TGTGCCAGCAGTTACGAGGCATACACTGAAGCTTTCTTT	CASSYEAYTEAFF
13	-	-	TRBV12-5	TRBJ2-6	TGTGCCTACCTATCCTCTGGGGCCAACGTCCTGACTTTC	CAYLSSGANVLTF
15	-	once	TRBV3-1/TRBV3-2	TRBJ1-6	TGTGCCAGCAGCCAAGTCGTCAGGGCAAATTCACCCCTCCACTTT	CASSQVVRANSPLHF
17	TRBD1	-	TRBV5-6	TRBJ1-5	TGTGCCAGCAGCTGGGGGGGATCAGGGGGCCGCAATCAGCCCCAGCATTTT	CASSWGGSGGRNQPQHF
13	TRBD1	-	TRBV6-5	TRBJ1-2	TGTGCCAGCAGCCGGGACAGCTACTATGGCTACACCTTC	CASSRDSYYGYTF
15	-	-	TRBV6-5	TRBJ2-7	TGTGCCAGCAGTTACTCTTTCGCGCGCAGGAACGAGCAGTACTTC	CASSYSFARRNEQYF
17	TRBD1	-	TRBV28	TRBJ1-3	TGTGCCAGCAGTGCTGGGACAGGCCTTTACTCTGGAAACACCATATATTTT	CASSAGTGLYSGNTIYF